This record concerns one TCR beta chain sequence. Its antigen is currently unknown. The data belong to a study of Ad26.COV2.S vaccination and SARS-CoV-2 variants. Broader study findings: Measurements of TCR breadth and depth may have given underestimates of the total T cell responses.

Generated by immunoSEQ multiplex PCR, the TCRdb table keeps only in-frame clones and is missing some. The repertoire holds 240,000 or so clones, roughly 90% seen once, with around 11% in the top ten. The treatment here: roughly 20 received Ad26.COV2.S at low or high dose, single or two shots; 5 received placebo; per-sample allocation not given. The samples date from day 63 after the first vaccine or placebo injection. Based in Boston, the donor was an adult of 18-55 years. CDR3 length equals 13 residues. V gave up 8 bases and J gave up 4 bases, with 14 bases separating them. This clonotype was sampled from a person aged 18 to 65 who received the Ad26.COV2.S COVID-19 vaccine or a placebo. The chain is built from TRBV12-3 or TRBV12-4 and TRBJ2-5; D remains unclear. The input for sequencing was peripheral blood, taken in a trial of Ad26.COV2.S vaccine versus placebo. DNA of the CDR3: TGTGCCAGCGGACCGGACGGTGCAGAGACCCAGTACTTC. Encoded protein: CASGPDGAETQYF.